These 3 T cell receptor beta chains came from one sample sequenced in a study of cytomegalovirus exposure and HLA in healthy donors. 13 Jbeta primers and 60 Vbeta primers were used for the PCR. The repertoire was sequenced with immunoSEQ multiplex PCR; TCRdb's copy has only in-frame clones and lacks some. The sample has 100,000 to 120,000 clones; roughly four fifths are singletons. Sequences were obtained from PBMCs. These receptors came from a woman under 40 in good health and CMV-seronegative.

This sequence joins TRBV19 and TRBJ1-5; D ambiguous. V shed 5 bases and J shed 6 bases, with 5 bases lying between them. The CDR3 has 11 amino acids. Germline CDR1 reads LNHDA; CDR2 reads SQIVND (reference sequence). CDR3 sequence: CASSAGQPQHF. As DNA, the CDR3 is TGTGCCAGTAGTGCGGGTCAGCCCCAGCATTTT.

This clone showed up just once. The chain links TRBV25-1 to TRBJ1-1; 7 positions agree with TRBD1. J gave up 6 bases and V 4 bases, and 8 bases lay outside the gene matches. The CDR3 has 14 amino acids. Germline CDR1 and CDR2: MGHDK and SYGVNS. The CDR3 region is CASSATGKRSEAFF. In nucleotides, the CDR3 is TGTGCCAGCAGTGCGACAGGGAAACGGTCTGAAGCTTTCTTT.

J is TRBJ2-7 and V is TRBV7-9; TRBD1 agrees at 9 bases. V trimming: 4 bases; J trimming: 2 bases; junction bases outside the gene matches: 3. CDR3 length: 14 residues. Per germline, CDR1 SEHNR and CDR2 FQNEAQ (reference sequence). The CDR3 loop reads CASSSRDRAYEQYF. For the CDR3, the DNA is TGTGCCAGCAGCTCCCGGGACAGGGCCTACGAGCAGTACTTC.